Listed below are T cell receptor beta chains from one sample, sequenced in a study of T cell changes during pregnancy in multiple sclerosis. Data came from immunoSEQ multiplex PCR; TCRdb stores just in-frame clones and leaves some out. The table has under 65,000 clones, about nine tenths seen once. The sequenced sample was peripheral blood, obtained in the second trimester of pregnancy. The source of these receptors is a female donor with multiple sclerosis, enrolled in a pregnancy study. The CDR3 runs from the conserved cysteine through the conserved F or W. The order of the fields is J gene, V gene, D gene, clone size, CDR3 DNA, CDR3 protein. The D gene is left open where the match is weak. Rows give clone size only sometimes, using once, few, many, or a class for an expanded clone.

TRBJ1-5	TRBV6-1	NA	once	TGTGCCAGCAGTGAACTGGGGCCTAGCAATCAGCCCCAGCATTTT	CASSELGPSNQPQHF
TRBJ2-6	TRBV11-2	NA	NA	TGTGCCAGCAGCTTAGAGGGGGCACGTGGGGCCAACGTCCTGACTTTC	CASSLEGARGANVLTF
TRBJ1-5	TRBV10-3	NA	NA	TGTGCCATCAGTGAATGGTCCGACGGGAGCAATCAGCCCCAGCATTTT	CAISEWSDGSNQPQHF
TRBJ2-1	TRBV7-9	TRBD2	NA	TGTGCCAGCAGCTTAGTAGGCGGGGGGCAGTTCTTC	CASSLVGGGQFF
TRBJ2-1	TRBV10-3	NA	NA	TGTGCCATCGGGGCAGGGGCTTATGAGCAGTTCTTC	CAIGAGAYEQFF
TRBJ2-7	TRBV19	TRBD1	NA	TGTGCCAGTAGTACCGGGACAGGCGATGGCGTCGAGCAGTACTTC	CASSTGTGDGVEQYF
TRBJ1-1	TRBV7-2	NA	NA	TGTGCCAGCACCGAACAGGGCCGAACTGCTGAAGCTTTCTTT	CASTEQGRTAEAFF
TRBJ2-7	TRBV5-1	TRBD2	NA	TGCGCCAGCAGCCTTCAGACTAGCGGGAGATCTGGCGAGCAGTACTTC	CASSLQTSGRSGEQYF
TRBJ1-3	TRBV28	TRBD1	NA	TGTGCCAGCAGCACCAGGGGGTCTGGAAACACCATATATTTT	CASSTRGSGNTIYF
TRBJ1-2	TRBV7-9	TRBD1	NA	TGTGCCAGCAGCCAGACAGGGGAGGACTATGGCTACACCTTC	CASSQTGEDYGYTF
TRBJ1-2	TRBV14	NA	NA	TGTGCCAGCAGCCAATCAGGGGTCCATGGCTACACCTTC	CASSQSGVHGYTF
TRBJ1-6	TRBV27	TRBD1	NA	TGTGCCAGAGACAGGGATGATTCACCCCTCCACTTT	CARDRDDSPLHF
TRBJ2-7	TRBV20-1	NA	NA	TGCAGTGCCGAACTGCAGACAGAACCATTCTTC	CSAELQTEPFF
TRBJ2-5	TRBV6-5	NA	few	TGTGCCAGCAGGCAGTACCAAGAGACCCAGTACTTC	CASRQYQETQYF
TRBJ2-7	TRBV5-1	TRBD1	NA	TGCGCCAGCAGCTCCGGACAGGGACCCTACGAGCAGTACTTC	CASSSGQGPYEQYF
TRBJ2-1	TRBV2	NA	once	TGTGCCAGCAGCTCAGACGGGGGATATGAGCAGTTCTTC	CASSSDGGYEQFF
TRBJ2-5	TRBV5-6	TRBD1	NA	TGTGCCAGCAGCCTGGGACAGGGAAGGTCCCAAGAGACCCAGTACTTC	CASSLGQGRSQETQYF
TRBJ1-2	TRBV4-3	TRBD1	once	TGCGCCAGCAGCCAGGGACAGGGGGTTGGCTACACCTTC	CASSQGQGVGYTF
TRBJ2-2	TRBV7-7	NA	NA	TGTGCCAGCGGAGGGGTTGGGGGCACCGGGGAGCTGTTTTTT	CASGGVGGTGELFF
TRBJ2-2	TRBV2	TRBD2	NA	TGTGCCAGCAGTTCCCGGACTAGCGGGTCTAACACCGGGGAGCTGTTTTTT	CASSSRTSGSNTGELFF
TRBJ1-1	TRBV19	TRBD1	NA	TGTGCCAGTTATATTCTTCTCAGGGACAGGGGATGGGCTGAAGCTTTCTTT	CASYILLRDRGWAEAFF
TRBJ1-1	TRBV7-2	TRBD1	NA	TGTGCCAGCAGCTTAGTATCGGGGTGGGCAGGGGGAATGAACACTGAAGCTTTCTTT	CASSLVSGWAGGMNTEAFF
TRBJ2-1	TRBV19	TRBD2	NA	TGTGCCAGTACCTTGGGGGGGAGCTCCTACAATGAGCAGTTCTTC	CASTLGGSSYNEQFF
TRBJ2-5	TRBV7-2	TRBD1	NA	TGTGCCAGCAGCCCGGGGTGGGGGACAGGGAGGTACTTC	CASSPGWGTGRYF
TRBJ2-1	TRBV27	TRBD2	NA	TGTGCCAGCAGTTCCGGAAGACTAGCGGGAGGGAATGAGCAGTTCTTC	CASSSGRLAGGNEQFF